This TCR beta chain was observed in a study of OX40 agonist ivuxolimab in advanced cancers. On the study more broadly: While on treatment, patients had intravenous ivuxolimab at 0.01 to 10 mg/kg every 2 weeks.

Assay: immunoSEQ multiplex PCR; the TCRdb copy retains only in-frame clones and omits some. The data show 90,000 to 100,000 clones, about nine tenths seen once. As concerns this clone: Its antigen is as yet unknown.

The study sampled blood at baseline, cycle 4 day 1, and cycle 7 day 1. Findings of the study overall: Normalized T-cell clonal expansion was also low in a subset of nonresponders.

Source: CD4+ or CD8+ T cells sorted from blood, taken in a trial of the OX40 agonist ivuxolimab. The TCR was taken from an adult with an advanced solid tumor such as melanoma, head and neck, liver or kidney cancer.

The CDR3 DNA sequence: TGTGCCAGCAGCGGAGGTTGGGACGGACTTAATGGCTACACCTTC. The encoded protein is CASSGGWDGLNGYTF. The chain employs TRBV6-6 and TRBJ1-2; possibly TRBD1 for D (5 bases). V gave up 6 bases and J gave up 6 bases, with 20 bases separating them. The CDR3 contains 15 residues. Germline V CDR1 and CDR2: MNHNY, SVGAGI (reference sequence).